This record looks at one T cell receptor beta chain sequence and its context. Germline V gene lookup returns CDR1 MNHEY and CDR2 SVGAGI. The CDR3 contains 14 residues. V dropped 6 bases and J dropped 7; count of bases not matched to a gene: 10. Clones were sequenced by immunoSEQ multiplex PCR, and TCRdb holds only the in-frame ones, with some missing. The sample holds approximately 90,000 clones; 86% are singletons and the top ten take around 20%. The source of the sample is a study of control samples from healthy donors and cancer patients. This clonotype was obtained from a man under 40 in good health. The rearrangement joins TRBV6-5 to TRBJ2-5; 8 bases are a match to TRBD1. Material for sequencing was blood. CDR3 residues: CASRSSGTGGTQYF. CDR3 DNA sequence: TGTGCCAGCAGAAGCTCCGGGACAGGTGGGACCCAGTACTTC.